This TCR beta chain was identified in a study of T cell responses to AZD1222 COVID-19 vaccine. Produced via immunoSEQ multiplex PCR; TCRdb's table is partial and in-frame only. Of 90,000 to 150,000 clones listed, approximately 86% were seen once; the top ten hold around 6.2%. Sequencing used peripheral blood, obtained on day 0 of AZD1222 vaccination. The receptor comes from an adult in good health.

The CDR3 DNA follows: TGTGCCATCAGTGAGTACGGACCGAACTCTGGAAACACCATATATTTT. This gives the protein CAISEYGPNSGNTIYF. This rearrangement joins TRBV10-3 to TRBJ1-3; no reliable D call. CDR3 length: 16 amino acids. With 1 base removed from V and 0 bases from J, the gap between germline ends came to 10 bases. Per the germline V gene, CDR1 is ENHRY and CDR2 is SYGVKD.